The 5 T cell receptor beta chains below all came from one sample that was sequenced in a study of immune cell composition in non-small cell lung cancer (dated by TCRdb to 2015 to 2018). The library was made by the immunoSEQ multiplex PCR assay. TCRdb holds this immuneACCESS table with in-frame rearrangements only. Some clones are missing; in checked studies, unresolved V genes explain under half, and the rest has no known cause. The sample table shows 1,500 to 2,000 clones, and around 81% are seen once. 4.6% of the sample rests with the top ten. Input material: lung tumor tissue. These TCRs come from a human donor with non-small cell lung cancer.

The rearrangement uses TRBV7-6 and TRBJ2-1; 10 bases map to TRBD2. This CDR3 is 15 amino acids long. Germline CDR1 and CDR2: SGHVS and FNYEAQ. J lost 7 bases, V lost 6 bases, and 9 bases had no gene match. CDR3 region: CASRLTGTSDNEQFF. CDR3 bases: TGTGCCAGCAGATTGACCGGGACTAGCGATAATGAGCAGTTCTTC.

The CDR3 sequence: CASSQLWQGDNNEQFF. CDR3 nucleotide sequence: TGCGCCAGCAGCCAACTCTGGCAGGGGGATAACAATGAGCAGTTCTTC. V usage is TRBV4-1 and J usage is TRBJ2-1, with 7 bases aligning to TRBD1. V lost 2 bases to trimming and J lost 5 bases; unmatched junction nucleotides: 9. The CDR3 has 16 residues. Germline CDR1 reads MGHRA; CDR2 reads YSYEKL.

V and J are TRBV6-5 and TRBJ2-7; a possible D gene is TRBD2 (5 bases). The V end lost 10 bases, the J end lost 0 bases, and 16 bases lay between the germline ends. The germline CDR1 and CDR2 sequences are MNHEY and SVGAGI. This CDR3 has 14 amino acids. This CDR3 reads CATNRLAVSYEQYF. CDR3 sequence (DNA): TGTGCCACCAACCGTCTAGCCGTCTCCTACGAGCAGTACTTC.

This chain connects TRBV6-1 to TRBJ2-7, with 8 bases aligning to TRBD1. Germline CDR1 and CDR2: MNHNS and SASEGT. The J segment lost 3 bases and the V segment lost 2 bases, leaving 9 bases of the junction unmatched. This CDR3 contains 16 residues. The CDR3 DNA is TGTGCCAGCAGTGAATTCTTACAGGGGGGTTACTACGAGCAGTACTTC. Translation: CASSEFLQGGYYEQYF.

The genes are TRBV7-2 and TRBJ2-7; 8 bases agree with TRBD2. The CDR3 totals 14 residues. Germline-derived CDR1 and CDR2 are SGHTA and FQGNSA. V lost 1 base and J lost 3; bases outside the gene matches: 2. CDR3: CASSLGGGFYEQYF. The CDR3 DNA follows: TGTGCCAGCAGCTTAGGCGGGGGGTTCTACGAGCAGTACTTC.